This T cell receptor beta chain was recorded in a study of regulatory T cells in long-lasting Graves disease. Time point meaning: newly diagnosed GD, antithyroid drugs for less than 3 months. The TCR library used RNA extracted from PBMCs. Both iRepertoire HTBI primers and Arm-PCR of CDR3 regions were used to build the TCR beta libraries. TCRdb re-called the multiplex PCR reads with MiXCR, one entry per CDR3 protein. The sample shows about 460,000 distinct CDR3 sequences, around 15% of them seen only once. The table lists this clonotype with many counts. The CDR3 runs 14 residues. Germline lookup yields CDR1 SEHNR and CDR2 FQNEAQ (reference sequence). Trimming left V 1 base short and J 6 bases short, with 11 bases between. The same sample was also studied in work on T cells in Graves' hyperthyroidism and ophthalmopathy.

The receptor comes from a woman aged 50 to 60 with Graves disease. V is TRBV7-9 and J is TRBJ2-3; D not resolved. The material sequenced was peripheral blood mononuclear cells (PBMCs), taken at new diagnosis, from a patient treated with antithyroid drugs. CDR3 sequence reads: CASSLDTFMDTQYF. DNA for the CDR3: TGTGCCAGCAGCTTAGACACATTCATGGATACGCAGTATTTT.